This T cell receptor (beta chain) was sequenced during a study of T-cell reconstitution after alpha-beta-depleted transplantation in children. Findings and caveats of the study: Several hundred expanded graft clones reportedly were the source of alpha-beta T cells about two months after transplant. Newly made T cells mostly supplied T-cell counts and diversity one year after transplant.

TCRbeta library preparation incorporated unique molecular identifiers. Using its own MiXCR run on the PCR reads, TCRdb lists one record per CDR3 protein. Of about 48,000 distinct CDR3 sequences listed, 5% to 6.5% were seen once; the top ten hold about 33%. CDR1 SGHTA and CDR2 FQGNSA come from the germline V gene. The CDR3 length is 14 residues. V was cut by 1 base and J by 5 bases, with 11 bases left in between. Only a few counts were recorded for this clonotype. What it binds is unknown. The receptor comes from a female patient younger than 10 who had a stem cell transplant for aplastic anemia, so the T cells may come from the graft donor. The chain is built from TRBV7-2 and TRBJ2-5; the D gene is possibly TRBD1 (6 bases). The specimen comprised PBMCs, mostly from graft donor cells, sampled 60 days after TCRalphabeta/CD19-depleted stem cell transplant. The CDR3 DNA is TGTGCCAGCAGCTTAGGGGGGCGCGGGGAGACCCAGTACTTC. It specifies CASSLGGRGETQYF.